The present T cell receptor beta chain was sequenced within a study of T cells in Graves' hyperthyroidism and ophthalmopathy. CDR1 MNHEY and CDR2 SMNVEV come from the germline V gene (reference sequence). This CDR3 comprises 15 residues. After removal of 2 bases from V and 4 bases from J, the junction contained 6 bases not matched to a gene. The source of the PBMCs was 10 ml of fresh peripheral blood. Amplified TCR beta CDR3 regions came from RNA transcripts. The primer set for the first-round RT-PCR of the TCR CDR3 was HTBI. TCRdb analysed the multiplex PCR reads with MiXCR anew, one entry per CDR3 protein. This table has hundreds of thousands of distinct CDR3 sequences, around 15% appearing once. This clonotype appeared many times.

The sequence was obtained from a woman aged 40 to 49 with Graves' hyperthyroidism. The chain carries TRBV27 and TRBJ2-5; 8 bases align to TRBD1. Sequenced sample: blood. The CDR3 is CASSLASGGGETQYF. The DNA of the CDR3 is TGTGCCAGCAGTTTAGCCTCAGGGGGCGGAGAGACCCAGTACTTC.